Presented here are 17 T cell receptor beta chains from one specimen sequenced in a study of cytomegalovirus exposure and HLA in healthy donors. A multiplex PCR was run with 60 Vbeta primers and 13 Jbeta primers. TCRdb keeps only in-frame clones here, not all; method: immunoSEQ multiplex PCR. Of 310,000 or so clones listed, about 87% were seen once; the top ten hold 2% to 3%. Sequenced sample: PBMCs. The receptors were sampled from a woman aged 18-29 years in good health and CMV-seronegative.

This rearrangement joins TRBV10-2 to TRBJ1-5; D might be TRBD1 (5 bases). CDR1 and CDR2 from the germline V gene are WSHSY and SAAADI. This CDR3 contains 15 residues. V lost 3 bases and J 0 bases, leaving 9 bases between the germline ends. The CDR3 protein is CASSDRGYSNQPQHF. The CDR3 DNA follows: TGCGCCAGCAGTGACCGGGGGTATAGCAATCAGCCCCAGCATTTT.

This sequence joins TRBV5-4 and TRBJ1-2; TRBD1 aligns across 10 bases. Trimming took 4 bases from V and 7 from J; bases not matched to a gene: 7. Germline CDR1 and CDR2: SGHNT and YYREEE (reference sequence). This CDR3 region has 14 residues. Here the CDR3 DNA reads TGTGCCAGCAGCGTGCTGACAGGGGGCGGTGGCTACACCTTC. This codes for CASSVLTGGGGYTF.

The chain employs TRBV18 and TRBJ2-1; 12 nucleotides match TRBD2. Germline V gene sequence: CDR1 KGHSH, CDR2 LQKENI. The V segment lost 3 bases and the J segment 4 bases; nucleotides outside the gene matches: 1. The length of the CDR3 is 15 residues. The CDR3 here is CASSPTSGGYNEQFF. The CDR3 bases are TGTGCCAGCTCACCGACTAGCGGGGGATACAATGAGCAGTTCTTC.

The gene calls are TRBV28 and TRBJ2-1; TRBD2 matches at 7 bases. CDR3 size: 12 residues. Looked up from germline, CDR1 is MDHEN and CDR2 is SYDVKM. The CDR3 DNA follows: TGTGCGTCCGGGACTAACTACAATGAGCAGTTCTTC. This codes for CASGTNYNEQFF.

The chain employs TRBV10-1 and TRBJ2-3; TRBD1 is a possible D gene (5 bases). Trimming cost V 2 bases and J 3 bases, with 9 bases left between them. CDR3 length: 14 residues. CDR1 is WNHNN and CDR2 is SYGVQD in the germline V gene (reference sequence). The DNA for the CDR3 is TGCGCCAGCAGTGAGGTGTACAGGACAGATACGCAGTATTTT. Translating it yields CASSEVYRTDTQYF.

This clone was picked up a small number of times. The J gene is TRBJ1-1, the V gene TRBV4-2; D is unclear. Germline CDR1 LGHNA, CDR2 YNFKEQ. This CDR3 contains 15 residues. Trimming cost V 4 bases and J 5 bases, with 17 bases left between them. The CDR3 DNA is TGTGCCAGCAGCCCCCGTCGGGGAAAAGGGACTGAAGCTTTCTTT. Translated, it gives CASSPRRGKGTEAFF.

This clone has a handful of counts. This chain links TRBV9 with TRBJ1-2, with 7 bases fitting TRBD1. The germline V gene encodes CDR1 SGDLS and CDR2 YYNGEE. The CDR3 runs to 14 residues. V was pared by 5 bases and J by 5 bases, with 9 bases of the junction left unmatched. As DNA, the CDR3 is TGTGCCAGCAGTAGTACAGGGGCTAGGTATGGCTACACCTTC. Its translation is CASSSTGARYGYTF.

The chain couples TRBV7-3 to TRBJ2-3, with 10 bases fitting TRBD2. Germline V gene lookup returns CDR1 SGHTA and CDR2 FQGTGA. With V trimmed by 4 bases and J by 0 bases, 4 bases remained unmatched. This CDR3 has 16 residues. The CDR3: CASSSSGLASTDTQYF. In DNA form, the CDR3 reads TGTGCCAGCAGCTCTTCGGGACTAGCGAGCACAGATACGCAGTATTTT. The variable domain in full, completed from reference TRBV7-3 and TRBJ2-3, reads GAGVSQTPSNKVTEKGKYVELRCDPISGHTALYWYRQSLGQGPEFLIYFQGTGAADDSGLPNDRFFAVRPEGSVSTLKIQRTERGDSAVYLCASSSSGLASTDTQYFGPGTRLTVL.

The CDR3 DNA is TGTGCCAGCAGCCCTGGGGGGATCGATGGCTACACCTTC. This translates into CASSPGGIDGYTF. The rearrangement uses TRBV11-2 and TRBJ1-2; D may be TRBD1 (5 bases). Germline CDR1 reads SGHAT; CDR2 reads FQNNGV. The length of the CDR3 is 13 residues. Trimming removed 5 bases at V and 6 bases at J, with 13 bases between.

The chain couples TRBV2 to TRBJ1-4, with 7 bases identical to TRBD1. CDR1 and CDR2 from the germline V gene are SNHLY and FYNNEI. Trimming at V came to 6 bases and at J to 8 bases, leaving 9 bases not matched to a gene. The CDR3 extends over 14 amino acids. The CDR3: CASSPTGLREKLFF. In DNA, the CDR3 is TGTGCCAGCAGCCCGACAGGGCTAAGGGAAAAACTGTTTTTT.

As regards this clone: This CDR3 is missing its conserved last phenylalanine or tryptophan, likely due to a read error. The J gene is TRBJ1-2, the V gene TRBV5-6; TRBD1 aligns across 8 bases. There are 13 residues in the CDR3. Germline assignment: CDR1 SGHDT and CDR2 YYEEEE. Germline trimming cut 2 bases from V and 7 bases from J; bases unmatched to any gene: 4. CDR3 amino acids: CASSFGQGSGYTL. In DNA, the CDR3 is TGTGCCAGCAGCTTCGGACAGGGAAGTGGCTACACCCTC.

V is TRBV19 and J is TRBJ1-1; 8 bases map to TRBD1. J gave up 5 bases and V 10 bases, and 6 bases lay outside the gene matches. CDR3 size: 12 residues. Germline loops: CDR1 LNHDA, CDR2 SQIVND (reference sequence). This CDR3 is CATTTGGTEAFF. Here the CDR3 DNA reads TGTGCCACCACAACAGGGGGTACTGAAGCTTTCTTT.

This rearrangement joins TRBV30 to TRBJ2-2; TRBD1 is a possible D gene (5 bases). Germline V gene data show CDR1 as GTSNPN and CDR2 as SVGIG (reference sequence). Trimming left V 3 bases short and J 0 bases short, with 20 bases between. The CDR3 is 18 amino acids. CDR3 protein: CAWRQVYVATANTGELFF. The CDR3 coding sequence is TGTGCCTGGAGGCAAGTCTACGTGGCGACAGCGAACACCGGGGAGCTGTTTTTT.

The V and J genes are TRBV9 and TRBJ2-3; 16 nucleotides agree with TRBD2. Germline-derived CDR1 and CDR2 are SGDLS and YYNGEE. Germline trimming cut 2 bases from V and 3 bases from J; bases unmatched to any gene: 9. The CDR3 loop spans 19 amino acids. The CDR3 region is CASSVGTSGGVLGTDTQYF. CDR3 nucleotides: TGTGCCAGCAGCGTTGGGACTAGCGGGGGGGTTCTAGGTACAGATACGCAGTATTTT.

A word on this clone: This same CDR3 is encoded by further DNA sequences in the sample. The J gene is TRBJ1-1, the V gene TRBV5-5, with D tentatively TRBD1 (5 bases). The CDR3 consists of 12 residues. The germline gives CDR1 SGHKS, CDR2 YYEKEE (reference sequence). V gave up 2 bases and J gave up 3 bases, with 5 bases separating them. CDR3 loop: CASSFRDTEAFF. CDR3 sequence (DNA): TGTGCCAGCAGCTTCAGGGACACTGAAGCTTTCTTT.

A word on this clone: Distinct nucleotide sequences in the sample also encode this CDR3. The chain has TRBV27 and TRBJ2-7, with D uncertain. From germline, CDR1 is MNHEY and CDR2 SMNVEV (reference sequence). With 2 bases removed from V and 6 bases from J, the gap between germline ends came to 8 bases. The CDR3 totals 12 residues. The CDR3 reads CASSLLGAEQYF. In nucleotides, the CDR3 is TGTGCCAGCAGTTTACTAGGAGCCGAGCAGTACTTC.

A word on this clone: Germline is not matched at one junction end, which may reflect a read error. The chain joins TRBV4-1 to TRBJ2-7; a weak D match, TRBD2 (6 bases). This CDR3 is 15 amino acids long. Germline assignment: CDR1 MGHRA and CDR2 YSYEKL. CDR3 bases: TGTGCCAGCAGCCAGGCCGAGGAGGGTTCCTACGAGCAGTACTTC. This encodes CASSQAEEGSYEQYF.